Given below is one TCR beta chain in context. Antigen specificity is unknown. Germline-derived CDR1 and CDR2 are SNHLY and FYNNEI. V was clipped by 2 bases and J by 6 bases, with 13 bases between them. The CDR3 length is 14 residues. The data were produced by immunoSEQ multiplex PCR, yet TCRdb's version contains in-frame clones alone and is incomplete. This table has 100,000 to 150,000 clones, around 91% appearing once. This record belongs to a study of T cell responses to AZD1222 COVID-19 vaccine. Study-level findings and limits: Donor demographics were predominantly white British with a female majority; clonal diversity may be underestimated. Only a handful of people who got AZD1222 tested seropositive at baseline. Vaccine-associated CD4 TCRs ranged over spike, dominating at 160-218 and 743-854.

Sequences were derived from peripheral blood, sampled on day 0 of MenACWY control vaccination. The TCR was taken from an adult in good health. The chain uses TRBV2 and TRBJ1-2, with D maybe TRBD1 (5 bases). The CDR3 loop reads CASSEKGPADGYTF. For the CDR3, the DNA is TGTGCCAGCAGTGAAAAGGGGCCCGCGGATGGCTACACCTTC.